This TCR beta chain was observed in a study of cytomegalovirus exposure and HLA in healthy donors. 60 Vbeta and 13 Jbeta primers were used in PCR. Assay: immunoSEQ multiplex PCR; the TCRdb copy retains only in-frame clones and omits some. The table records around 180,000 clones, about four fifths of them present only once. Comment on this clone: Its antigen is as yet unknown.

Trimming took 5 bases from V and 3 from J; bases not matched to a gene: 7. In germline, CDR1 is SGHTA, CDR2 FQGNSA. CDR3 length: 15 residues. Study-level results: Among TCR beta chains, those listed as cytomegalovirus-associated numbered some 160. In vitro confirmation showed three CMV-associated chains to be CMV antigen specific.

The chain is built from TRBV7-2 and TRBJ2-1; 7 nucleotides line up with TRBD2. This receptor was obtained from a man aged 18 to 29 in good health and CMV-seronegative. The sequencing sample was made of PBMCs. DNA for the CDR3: TGTGCCAGCAGCGAAGGCGGCGGGAGCTACAATGAGCAGTTCTTC. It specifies CASSEGGGSYNEQFF.